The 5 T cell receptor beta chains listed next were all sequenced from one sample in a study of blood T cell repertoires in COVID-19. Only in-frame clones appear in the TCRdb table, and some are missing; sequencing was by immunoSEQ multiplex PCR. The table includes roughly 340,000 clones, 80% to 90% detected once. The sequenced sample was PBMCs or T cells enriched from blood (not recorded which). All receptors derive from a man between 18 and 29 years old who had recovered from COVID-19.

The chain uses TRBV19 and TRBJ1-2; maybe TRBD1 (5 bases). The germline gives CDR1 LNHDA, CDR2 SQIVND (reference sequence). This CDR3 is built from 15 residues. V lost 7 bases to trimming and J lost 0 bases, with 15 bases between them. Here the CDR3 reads CASKDTGSSNYGYTF. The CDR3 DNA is TGTGCCAGTAAGGACACAGGCAGTTCTAACTATGGCTACACCTTC.

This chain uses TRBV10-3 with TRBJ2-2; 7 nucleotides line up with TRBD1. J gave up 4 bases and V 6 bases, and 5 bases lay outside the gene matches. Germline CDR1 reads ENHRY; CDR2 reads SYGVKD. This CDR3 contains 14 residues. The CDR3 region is CAISRDSGTGELFF. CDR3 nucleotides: TGTGCCATCAGCCGGGACAGCGGCACCGGGGAGCTGTTTTTT.

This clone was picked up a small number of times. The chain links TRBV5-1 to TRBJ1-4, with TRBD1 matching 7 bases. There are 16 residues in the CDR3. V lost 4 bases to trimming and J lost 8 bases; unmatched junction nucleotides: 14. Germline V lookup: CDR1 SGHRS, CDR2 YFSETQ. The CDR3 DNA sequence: TGCGCCAGCAGCCGAAACTTCGGGACAGCCCACGAAAAACTGTTTTTT. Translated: CASSRNFGTAHEKLFF.

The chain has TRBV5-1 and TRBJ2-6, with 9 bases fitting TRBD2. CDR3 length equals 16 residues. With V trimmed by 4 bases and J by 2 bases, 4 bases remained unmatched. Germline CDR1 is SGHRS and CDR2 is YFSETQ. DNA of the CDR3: TGCGCCAGCAGCCCCGCGGGGGGGGCTGGGGCCAACGTCCTGACTTTC. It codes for CASSPAGGAGANVLTF.

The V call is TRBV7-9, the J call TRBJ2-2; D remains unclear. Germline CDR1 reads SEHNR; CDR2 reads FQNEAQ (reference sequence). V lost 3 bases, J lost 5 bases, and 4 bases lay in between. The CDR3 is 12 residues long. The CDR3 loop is CASSFKTGELFF. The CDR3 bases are TGTGCCAGCAGCTTCAAAACCGGGGAGCTGTTTTTT.